This T cell receptor beta chain appears in the sequencing data of a study of neurological immune-mediated disorders (dated by TCRdb to between 2018 and 2020). As for the study more broadly: Using UMI-based sequencing, the study compared peripheral blood TCR-beta repertoires from patients with HTLV-I-associated myelopathy (HAM/TSP), patients with multiple sclerosis, and healthy controls. The 95 to 120 TCR-beta libraries included longitudinal samples, technical triplicates and paired sorted CD4+ and CD8+ T-cell subsets alongside PBMC samples. The cohort included approximately 70 subjects: around 15 with HAM/TSP, approximately 34 with multiple sclerosis, and roughly 20 healthy controls.

cDNA was synthesized by template-switch 5'RACE using a primer with a 10-nucleotide random unique molecular identifier that tagged each TCR transcript. Each sequencing run produced over 160 million TCR-beta sequences covering 15-18 subjects. The RNeasy kit was used to extract total RNA. TCR-beta VDJ regions were amplified with primers for the TCR constant region and the 5'RACE anchor, using the KAPA Real-time Library Amplification kit. A first PCR added sample indexes and Illumina adaptors, after which a second PCR increased the library yield. After Ampure bead purification, the roughly 650 bp TCR product was size-selected on a 2% E-gel SizeSelection system. Library quality was checked on a Bioanalyzer, concentration was measured with Qubit, and libraries were quantified with the Kapa Library Quantification kit before pooling. An Illumina HiSeq 2500 sequenced the libraries paired-end 2 x 150 bp. To increase sequence diversity, about 25-31% phiX was spiked into each library pool. Per the original workflow: The quality-filtered reads were processed with the UMI-based MiGEC pipeline, whose error correction step removed more than 80% of the raw TCR sequences. VDJ genes were aligned to IMGT germline references, and each clonotype was defined by a unique CDR3 amino acid sequence together with V-J genes. VDJtools evaluated clonal expansion, Shannon diversity and CDR3 relatedness (CalcPairwiseDistances, ClusterSamples); CLCbio workbench built phylogenetic trees. Using coefficient-of-variation modelling across technical triplicates, the study counted a clone as expanded if it had at least 8 unique UMIs. Using fastp at Q25 and MiXCR, TCRdb reprocessed the public reads and kept productive beta chains. Rows are unified per CDR3 protein, each entry keeping the most common DNA and genes. TCRdb's processing, not the authors', yielded these V and J calls. The sample records 44,000 or so distinct CDR3 sequences, about 6.3% of which are singletons. The ten largest clonotypes hold around 0.52% of the sample.

CDR1 and CDR2, looked up from the germline V gene, are MNHEY and SVGAGI. From the cysteine up to the phenylalanine, the CDR3 has a length of 15 residues. Only the CDR3 part of the read is kept: 45 bases, read in frame from the first base. V is shortened by 4 bases, J by 1 base, and the region joining them spans 13 bases. Summary of the overall study and its limitations: TCR clonal expansion was highest in HAM/TSP patients and lowest in MS patients, with MS patients falling below even healthy controls. Expanded clones from different subjects shared no identical CDR3 amino acid sequences, which suggests that TCR-beta repertoires were private in all groups.

Blood bank volunteers in Maryland, USA served as the healthy controls. For sorted-subset TCR libraries, approximately 910,000 sorted CD4+ or CD8+ T cells were used. PBMCs were separated from peripheral blood using Ficoll-Hypaque density gradient centrifugation and then cryopreserved in liquid nitrogen. The study also sequenced paired sorted CD4+ and CD8+ subsets from healthy controls, HAM/TSP patients and MS patients. This clonotype was seen many times. The target of this receptor is not known. One base away there is no much larger clone; base qualities are not given. Sequencing was done on a sample of CD4+ T cells from blood. The chain joins TRBV6-5 to TRBJ1-1; D gene: possibly TRBD1, on 5 matching bases. The source is a woman between 35 and 50 years old in good health. The base sequence is TGTGCCAGCAGTTCCCCGGGGGGAGGGAACACTGAAGCTTTCTTT. Translated, it reads CASSSPGGGNTEAFF.